This T cell receptor (beta chain) emerged from a study of patients and donors after allogeneic stem cell transplantation. The ends were cut back, 5 bases at V and 6 bases at J, with 17 bases in the middle. CDR3 length: 15 residues. CDR1 and CDR2 from the germline V gene are DFQATT and SNEGSKA (reference sequence). TCRdb reprocessed the RT-PCR reads via MiXCR and lists one record per CDR3 protein. Among about 160,000 distinct CDR3 sequences listed, roughly 35% were seen once. This clonotype was seen a single time. The chain carries TRBV20-1 and TRBJ1-6; D unresolved. The source is a human donor who was either an allogeneic HSCT recipient or a stem cell or donor lymphocyte infusion donor (not recorded which). It is not recorded whose cells these are; they may come from a transplant donor. The sequenced sample consisted of blood, either unsorted or a sorted T cell fraction (not recorded which). The CDR3: CSALHPQYGNSPLHF. The CDR3 nucleotides are TGCAGTGCTCTCCATCCCCAGTACGGTAATTCACCCCTCCACTTT.